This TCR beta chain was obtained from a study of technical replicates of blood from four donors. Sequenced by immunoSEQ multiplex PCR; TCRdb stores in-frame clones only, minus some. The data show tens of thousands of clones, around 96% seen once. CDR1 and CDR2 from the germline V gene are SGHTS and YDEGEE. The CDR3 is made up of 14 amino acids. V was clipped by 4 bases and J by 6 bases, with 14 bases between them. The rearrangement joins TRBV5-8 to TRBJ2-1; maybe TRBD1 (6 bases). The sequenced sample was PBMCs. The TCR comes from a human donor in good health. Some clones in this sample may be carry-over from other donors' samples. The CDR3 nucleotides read TGTGCCAGCAGCCGAGAGGGGGACCTCAATGAGCAGTTCTTC. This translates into CASSREGDLNEQFF. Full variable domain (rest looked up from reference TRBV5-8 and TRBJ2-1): EAGVTQSPTHLIKTRGQQATLRCSPISGHTSVYWYQQALGLGLQFLLWYDEGEERNRGNFPPRFSGRQFPNYSSELNVNALELEDSALYLCASSREGDLNEQFFGPGTRLTVL.